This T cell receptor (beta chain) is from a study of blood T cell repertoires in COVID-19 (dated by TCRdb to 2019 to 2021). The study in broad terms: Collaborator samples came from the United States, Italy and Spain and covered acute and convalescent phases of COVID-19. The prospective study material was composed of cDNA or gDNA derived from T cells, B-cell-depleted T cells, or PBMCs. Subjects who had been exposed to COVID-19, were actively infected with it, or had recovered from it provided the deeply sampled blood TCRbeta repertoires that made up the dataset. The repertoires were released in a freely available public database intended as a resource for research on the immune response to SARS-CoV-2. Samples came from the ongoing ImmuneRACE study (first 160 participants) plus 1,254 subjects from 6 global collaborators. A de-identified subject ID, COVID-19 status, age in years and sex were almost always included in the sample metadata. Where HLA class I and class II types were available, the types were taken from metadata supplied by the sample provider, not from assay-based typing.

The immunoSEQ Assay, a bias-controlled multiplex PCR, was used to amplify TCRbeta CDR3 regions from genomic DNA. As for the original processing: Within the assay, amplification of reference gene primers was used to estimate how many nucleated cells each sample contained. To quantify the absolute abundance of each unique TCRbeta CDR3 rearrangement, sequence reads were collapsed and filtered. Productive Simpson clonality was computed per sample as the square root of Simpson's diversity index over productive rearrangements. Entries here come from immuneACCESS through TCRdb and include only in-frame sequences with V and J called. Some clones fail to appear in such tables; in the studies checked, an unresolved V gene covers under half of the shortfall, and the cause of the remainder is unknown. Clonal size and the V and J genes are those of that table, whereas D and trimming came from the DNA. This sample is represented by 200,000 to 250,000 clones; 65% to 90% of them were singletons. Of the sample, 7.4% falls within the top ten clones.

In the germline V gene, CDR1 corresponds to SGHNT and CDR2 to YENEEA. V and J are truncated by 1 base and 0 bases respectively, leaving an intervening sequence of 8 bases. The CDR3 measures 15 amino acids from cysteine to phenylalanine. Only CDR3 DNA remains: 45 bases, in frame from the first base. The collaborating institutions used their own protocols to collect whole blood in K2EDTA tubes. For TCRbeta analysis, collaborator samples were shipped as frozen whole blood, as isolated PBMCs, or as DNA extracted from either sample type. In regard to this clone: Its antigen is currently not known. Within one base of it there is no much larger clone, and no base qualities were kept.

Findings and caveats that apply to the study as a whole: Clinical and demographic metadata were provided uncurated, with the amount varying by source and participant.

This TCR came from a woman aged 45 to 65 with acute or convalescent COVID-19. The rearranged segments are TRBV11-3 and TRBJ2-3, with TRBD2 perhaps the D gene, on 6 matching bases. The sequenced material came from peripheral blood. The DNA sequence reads TGTGCCAGCAGCTTAGGCGGGGAAAGCACAGATACGCAGTATTTT. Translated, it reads CASSLGGESTDTQYF.